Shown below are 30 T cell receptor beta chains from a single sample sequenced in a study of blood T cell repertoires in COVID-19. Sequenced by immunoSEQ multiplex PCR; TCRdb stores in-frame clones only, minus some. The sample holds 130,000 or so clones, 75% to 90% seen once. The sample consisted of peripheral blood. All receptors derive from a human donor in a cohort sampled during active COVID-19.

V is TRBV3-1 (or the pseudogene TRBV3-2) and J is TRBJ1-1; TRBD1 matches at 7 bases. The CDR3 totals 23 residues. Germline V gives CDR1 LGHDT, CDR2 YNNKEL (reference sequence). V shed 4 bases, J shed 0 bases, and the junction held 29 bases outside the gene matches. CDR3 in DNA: TGTGCCAGCAGCCCGTCGCGCGTGATACTACAGACAGGGTTGGCTATATTGAACACTGAAGCTTTCTTT. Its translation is CASSPSRVILQTGLAILNTEAFF.

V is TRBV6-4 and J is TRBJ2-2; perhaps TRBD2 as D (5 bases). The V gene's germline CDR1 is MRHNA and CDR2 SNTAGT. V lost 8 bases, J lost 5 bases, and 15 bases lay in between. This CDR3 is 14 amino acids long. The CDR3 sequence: CASRTESRTGELFF. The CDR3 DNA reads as TGTGCCAGCCGGACTGAAAGCAGGACCGGGGAGCTGTTTTTT.

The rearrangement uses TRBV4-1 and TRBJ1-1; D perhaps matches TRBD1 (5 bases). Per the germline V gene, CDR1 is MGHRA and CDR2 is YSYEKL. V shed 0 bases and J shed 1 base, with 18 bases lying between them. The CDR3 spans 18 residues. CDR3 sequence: CASSQENVGTGENTEAFF. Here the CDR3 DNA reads TGCGCCAGCAGCCAAGAGAATGTAGGGACGGGAGAGAACACTGAAGCTTTCTTT.

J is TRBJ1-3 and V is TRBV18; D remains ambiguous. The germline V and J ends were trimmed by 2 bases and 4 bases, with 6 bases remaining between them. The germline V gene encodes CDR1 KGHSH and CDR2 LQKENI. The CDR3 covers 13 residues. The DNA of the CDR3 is TGTGCCAGCTCACCAGACGGGGGAAACACCATATATTTT. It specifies CASSPDGGNTIYF. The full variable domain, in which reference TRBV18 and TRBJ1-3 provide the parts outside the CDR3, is NAGVMQNPRHLVRRRGQEARLRCSPMKGHSHVYWYRQLPEEGLKFMVYLQKENIIDESGMPKERFSAEFPKEGPSILRIQQVVRGDSAAYFCASSPDGGNTIYFGEGSWLTVV.

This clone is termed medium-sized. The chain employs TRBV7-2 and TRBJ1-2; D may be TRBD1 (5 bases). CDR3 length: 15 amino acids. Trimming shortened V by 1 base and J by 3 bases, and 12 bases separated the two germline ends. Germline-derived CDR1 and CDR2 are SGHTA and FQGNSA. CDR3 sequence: CASSLDPGIHYGYTF. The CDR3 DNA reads TGTGCCAGCAGCTTAGATCCAGGGATACACTATGGCTACACCTTC.

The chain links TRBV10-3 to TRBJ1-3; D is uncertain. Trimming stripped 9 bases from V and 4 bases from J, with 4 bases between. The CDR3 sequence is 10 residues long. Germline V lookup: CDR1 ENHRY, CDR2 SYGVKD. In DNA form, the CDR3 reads TGTGCCATGGGCGGAAACACCATATATTTT. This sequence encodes CAMGGNTIYF.

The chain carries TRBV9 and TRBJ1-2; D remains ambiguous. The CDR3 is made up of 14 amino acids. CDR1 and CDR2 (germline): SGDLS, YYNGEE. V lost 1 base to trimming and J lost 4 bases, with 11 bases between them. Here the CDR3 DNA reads TGTGCCAGCAGCGTATTCGGGAAAGGCTATGGCTACACCTTC. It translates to CASSVFGKGYGYTF.

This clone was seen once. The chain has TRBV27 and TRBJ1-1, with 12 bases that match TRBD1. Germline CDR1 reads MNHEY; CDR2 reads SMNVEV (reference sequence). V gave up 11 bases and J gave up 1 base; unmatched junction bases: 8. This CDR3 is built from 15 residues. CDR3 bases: TGTGCCCGGTGGGGACAGGGGGCCCCGAACACTGAAGCTTTCTTT. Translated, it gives CARWGQGAPNTEAFF.

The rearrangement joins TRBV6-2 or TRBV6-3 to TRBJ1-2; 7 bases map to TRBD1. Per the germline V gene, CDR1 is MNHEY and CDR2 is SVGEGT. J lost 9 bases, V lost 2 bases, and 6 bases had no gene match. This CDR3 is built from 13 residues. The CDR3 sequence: CASSYPDRVRYTF. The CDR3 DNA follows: TGTGCCAGCAGTTACCCTGACAGGGTTCGCTACACCTTC.

The CDR3: CAWSTGGDQPQHF. The CDR3 nucleotides read TGTGCCTGGAGTACCGGAGGGGATCAGCCCCAGCATTTT. The chain carries TRBV30 and TRBJ1-5; D is possibly TRBD1 (5 bases). V lost 2 bases and J lost 5, with 10 bases in between. This CDR3 is built from 13 residues. Per germline, CDR1 GTSNPN and CDR2 SVGIG (reference sequence). The variable domain in full, with the rest retrieved from reference TRBV30 and TRBJ1-5, is SQTIHQWPATLVQPVGSPLSLECTVEGTSNPNLYWYRQAAGRGLQLLFYSVGIGQISSEVPQNLSASRPQDRQFILSSKKLLLSDSGFYLCAWSTGGDQPQHFGDGTRLSIL.

Written as DNA, the CDR3 is TGTGCCAGCAGTTCGGGGACAGGGGCCACTGAAGCTTTCTTT. The encoded protein is CASSSGTGATEAFF. The chain recombines TRBV6-5 with TRBJ1-1; 10 positions match TRBD1. The CDR3 spans 14 residues. Per the germline V gene, CDR1 is MNHEY and CDR2 is SVGAGI. The V segment lost 4 bases and the J segment 4 bases; nucleotides outside the gene matches: 3.

CDR3 sequence (DNA): TGTGCCAGCAGCACGGGACTAGCGGGTACGGGAGGGGAGCTGTTTTTT. It yields the protein CASSTGLAGTGGELFF. V is TRBV27 and J is TRBJ2-2; 12 bases map to TRBD2. J lost 8 bases, V lost 6 bases, and 10 bases had no gene match. CDR1 MNHEY and CDR2 SMNVEV come from the germline V gene (reference sequence). This CDR3 spans 16 amino acids.

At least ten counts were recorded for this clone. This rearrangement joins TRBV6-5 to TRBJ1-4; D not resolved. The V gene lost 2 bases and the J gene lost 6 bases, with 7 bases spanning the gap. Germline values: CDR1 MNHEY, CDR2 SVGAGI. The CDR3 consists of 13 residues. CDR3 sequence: CASSYPGDEKLFF. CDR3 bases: TGTGCCAGCAGTTACCCGGGAGATGAAAAACTGTTTTTT.

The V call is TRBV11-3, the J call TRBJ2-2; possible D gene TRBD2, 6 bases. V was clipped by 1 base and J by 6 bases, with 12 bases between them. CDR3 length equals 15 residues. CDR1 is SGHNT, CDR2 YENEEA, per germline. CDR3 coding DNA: TGTGCCAGCAGCTTAGTACCCCGGGGGTCCGGGGAGCTGTTTTTT. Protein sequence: CASSLVPRGSGELFF.

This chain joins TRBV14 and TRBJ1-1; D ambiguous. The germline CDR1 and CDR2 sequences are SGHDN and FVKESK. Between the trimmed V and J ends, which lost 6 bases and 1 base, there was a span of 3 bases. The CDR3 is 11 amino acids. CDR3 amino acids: CASSRNTEAFF. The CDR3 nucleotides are TGTGCCAGCAGTCGGAACACTGAAGCTTTCTTT.

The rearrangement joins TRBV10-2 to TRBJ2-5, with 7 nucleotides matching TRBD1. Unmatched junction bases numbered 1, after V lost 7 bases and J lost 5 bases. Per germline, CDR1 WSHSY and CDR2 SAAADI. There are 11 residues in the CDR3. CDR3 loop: CASKGGETQYF. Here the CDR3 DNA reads TGCGCCAGCAAAGGGGGCGAGACCCAGTACTTC.

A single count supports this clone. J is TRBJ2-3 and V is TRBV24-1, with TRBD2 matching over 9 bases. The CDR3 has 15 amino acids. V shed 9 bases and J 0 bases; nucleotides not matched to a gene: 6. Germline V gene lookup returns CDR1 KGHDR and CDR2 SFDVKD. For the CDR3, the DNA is TGTGCCACCTCCCCTAGCGGGGTTAGCACAGATACGCAGTATTTT. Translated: CATSPSGVSTDTQYF.

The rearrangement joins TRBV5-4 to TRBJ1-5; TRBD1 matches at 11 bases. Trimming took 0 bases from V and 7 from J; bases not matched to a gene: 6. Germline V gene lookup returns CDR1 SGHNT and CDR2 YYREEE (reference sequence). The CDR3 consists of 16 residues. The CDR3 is CASSLEPGQGGQPQHF. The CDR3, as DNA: TGTGCCAGCAGCTTGGAACCGGGACAGGGGGGCCAGCCCCAGCATTTT. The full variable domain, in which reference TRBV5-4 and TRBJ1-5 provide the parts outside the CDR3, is ETGVTQSPTHLIKTRGQQVTLRCSSQSGHNTVSWYQQALGQGPQFIFQYYREEENGRGNFPPRFSGLQFPNYSSELNVNALELDDSALYLCASSLEPGQGGQPQHFGDGTRLSIL.

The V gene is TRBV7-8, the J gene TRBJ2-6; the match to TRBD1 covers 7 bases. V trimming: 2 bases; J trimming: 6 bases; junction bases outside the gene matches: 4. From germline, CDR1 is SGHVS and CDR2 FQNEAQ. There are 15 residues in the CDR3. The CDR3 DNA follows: TGTGCCAGCAGCTTACTTGACAGGGCGGCCAACGTCCTGACTTTC. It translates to CASSLLDRAANVLTF.

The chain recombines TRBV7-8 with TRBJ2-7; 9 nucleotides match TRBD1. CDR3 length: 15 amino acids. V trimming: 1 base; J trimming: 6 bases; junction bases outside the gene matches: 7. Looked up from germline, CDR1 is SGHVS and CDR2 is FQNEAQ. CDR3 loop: CASSLVGTGIFEQYF. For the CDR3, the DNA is TGTGCCAGCAGCTTAGTAGGGACAGGGATTTTCGAGCAGTACTTC. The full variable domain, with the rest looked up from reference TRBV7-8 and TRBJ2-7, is GAGVSQSPRYKVAKRGQDVALRCDPISGHVSLFWYQQALGQGPEFLTYFQNEAQLDKSGLPSDRFFAERPEGSVSTLKIQRTQQEDSAVYLCASSLVGTGIFEQYFGPGTRLTVT.

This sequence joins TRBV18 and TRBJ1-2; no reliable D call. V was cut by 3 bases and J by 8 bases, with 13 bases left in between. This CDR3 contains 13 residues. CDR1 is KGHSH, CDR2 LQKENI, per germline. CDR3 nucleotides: TGTGCCAGCTCACCGCGAGGTGAAGGCGGCTACACCTTC. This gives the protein CASSPRGEGGYTF.

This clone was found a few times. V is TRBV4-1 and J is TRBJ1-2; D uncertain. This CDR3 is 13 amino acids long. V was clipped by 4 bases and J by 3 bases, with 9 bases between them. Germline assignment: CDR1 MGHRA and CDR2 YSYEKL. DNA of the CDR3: TGCGCCAGCAGCCCCCGGGGTGACTATGGCTACACCTTC. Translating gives CASSPRGDYGYTF.

DNA for the CDR3: TGTGCCAGCAGTCCCTTCCGCCGACTAGCGGGAGGGGGTGAGCAGTTCTTC. Translating gives CASSPFRRLAGGGEQFF. This chain connects TRBV6-2 or TRBV6-3 to TRBJ2-1; TRBD2 agrees at 14 bases. The CDR3 contains 17 residues. Looked up from germline, CDR1 is MNHEY and CDR2 is SVGEGT. V lost 5 bases and J lost 9; bases outside the gene matches: 12.

The DNA for the CDR3 is TGTGCCAGCAGGCTCGGGGAAGCTTTCTTT. Translating it yields CASRLGEAFF. The rearrangement joins TRBV12-3 or TRBV12-4 to TRBJ1-1, with D unclear. This CDR3 region has 10 residues. V was pared by 6 bases and J by 8 bases, with 7 bases between.

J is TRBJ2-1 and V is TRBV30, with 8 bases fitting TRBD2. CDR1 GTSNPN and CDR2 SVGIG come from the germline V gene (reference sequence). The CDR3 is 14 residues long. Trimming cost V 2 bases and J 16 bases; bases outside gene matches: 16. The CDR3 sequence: CAWSRTSGLLPLFF. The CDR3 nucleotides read TGTGCCTGGAGTCGAACTAGCGGCCTCCTCCCCCTTTTCTTC.

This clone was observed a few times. CDR3 bases: TGTGCCAGCAATCCAAGACTAGCCGGCTCCGATGAGCAGTTCTTC. It encodes CASNPRLAGSDEQFF. The J gene is TRBJ2-1, the V gene TRBV27; 7 nucleotides line up with TRBD2. The CDR3 consists of 15 residues. The J segment lost 8 bases and the V segment lost 7 bases, leaving 14 bases of the junction unmatched. Germline CDR1 and CDR2: MNHEY and SMNVEV (reference sequence).

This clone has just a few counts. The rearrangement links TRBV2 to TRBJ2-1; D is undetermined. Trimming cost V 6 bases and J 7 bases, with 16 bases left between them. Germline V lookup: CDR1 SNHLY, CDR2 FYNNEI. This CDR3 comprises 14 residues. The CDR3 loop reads CASSGGSWWNEQFF. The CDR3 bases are TGTGCCAGCAGCGGCGGCTCCTGGTGGAATGAGCAGTTCTTC.

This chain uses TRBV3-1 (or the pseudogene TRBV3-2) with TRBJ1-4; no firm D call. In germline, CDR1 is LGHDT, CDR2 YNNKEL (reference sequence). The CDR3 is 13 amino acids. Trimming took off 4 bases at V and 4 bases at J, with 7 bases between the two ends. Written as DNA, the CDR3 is TGTGCCAGCAGCCTGGGCTATAATGAAAAACTGTTTTTT. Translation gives CASSLGYNEKLFF.

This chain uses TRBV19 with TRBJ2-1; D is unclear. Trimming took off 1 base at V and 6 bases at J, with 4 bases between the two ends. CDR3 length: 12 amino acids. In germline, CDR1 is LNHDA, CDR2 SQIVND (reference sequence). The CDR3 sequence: CASSIGLNEQFF. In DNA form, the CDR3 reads TGTGCCAGTAGTATAGGTCTCAATGAGCAGTTCTTC.

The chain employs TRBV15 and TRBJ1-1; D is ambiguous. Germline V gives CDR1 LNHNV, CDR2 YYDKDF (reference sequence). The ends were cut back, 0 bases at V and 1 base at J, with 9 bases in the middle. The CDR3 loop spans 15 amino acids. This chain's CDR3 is CATSRDYGENTEAFF. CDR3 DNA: TGTGCCACCAGCAGAGATTATGGAGAGAACACTGAAGCTTTCTTT.